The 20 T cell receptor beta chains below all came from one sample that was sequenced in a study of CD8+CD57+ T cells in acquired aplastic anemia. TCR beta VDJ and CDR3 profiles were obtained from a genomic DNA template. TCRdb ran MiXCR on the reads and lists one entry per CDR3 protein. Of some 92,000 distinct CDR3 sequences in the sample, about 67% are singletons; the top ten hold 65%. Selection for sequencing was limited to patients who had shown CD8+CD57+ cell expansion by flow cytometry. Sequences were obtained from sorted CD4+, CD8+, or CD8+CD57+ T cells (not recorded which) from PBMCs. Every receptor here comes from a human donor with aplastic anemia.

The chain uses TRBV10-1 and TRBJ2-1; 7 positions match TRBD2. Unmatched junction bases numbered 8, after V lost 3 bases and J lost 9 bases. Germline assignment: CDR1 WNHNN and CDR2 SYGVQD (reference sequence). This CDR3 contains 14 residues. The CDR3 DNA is TGCGCCAGCAGTGACCGGGCGGGAGAAGGTGAGCAGTTCTTC. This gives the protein CASSDRAGEGEQFF.

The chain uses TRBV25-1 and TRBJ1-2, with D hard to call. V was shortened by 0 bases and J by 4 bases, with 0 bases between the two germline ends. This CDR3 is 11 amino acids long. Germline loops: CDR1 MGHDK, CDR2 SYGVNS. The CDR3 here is CASSEYYGYTF. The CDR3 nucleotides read TGTGCCAGCAGTGAATACTATGGCTACACCTTC.

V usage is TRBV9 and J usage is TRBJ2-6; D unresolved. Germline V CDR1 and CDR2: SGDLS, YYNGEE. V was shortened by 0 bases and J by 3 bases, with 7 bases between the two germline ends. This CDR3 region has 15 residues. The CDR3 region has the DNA TGTGCCAGCAGCGTAGGTGGGCGTGGGGCCAACGTCCTGACTTTC. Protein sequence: CASSVGGRGANVLTF.

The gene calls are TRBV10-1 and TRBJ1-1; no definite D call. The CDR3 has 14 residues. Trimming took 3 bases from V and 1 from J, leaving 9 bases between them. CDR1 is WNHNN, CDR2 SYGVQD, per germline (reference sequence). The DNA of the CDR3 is TGCGCCAGCAGTGATGGTCCGCAGAACACTGAAGCTTTCTTT. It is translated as CASSDGPQNTEAFF.

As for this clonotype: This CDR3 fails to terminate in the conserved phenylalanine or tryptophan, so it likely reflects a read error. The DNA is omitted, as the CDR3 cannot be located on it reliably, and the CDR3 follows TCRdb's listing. This chain's CDR3 is CSARQDSGKAVV. The V gene is TRBV20-1, the J gene TRBJ1-1; no DNA check was done on the table's D call, TRBD1. The CDR3 length equals 12 residues, ends included. Looked up from germline, CDR1 is DFQATT and CDR2 is SNEGSKA (reference sequence).

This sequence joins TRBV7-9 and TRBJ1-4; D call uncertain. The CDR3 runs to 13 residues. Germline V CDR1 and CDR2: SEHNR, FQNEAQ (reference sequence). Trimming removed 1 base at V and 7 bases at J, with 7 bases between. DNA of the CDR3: TGTGCCAGCAGCTTAGGGAACACTGAAAAACTGTTTTTT. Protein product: CASSLGNTEKLFF.

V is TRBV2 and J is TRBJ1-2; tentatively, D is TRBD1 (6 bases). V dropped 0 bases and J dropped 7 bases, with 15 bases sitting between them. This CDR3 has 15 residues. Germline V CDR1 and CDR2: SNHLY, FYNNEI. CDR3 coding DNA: TGTGCCAGCAGTGAAGCGCAAGGGGGTGGGGTTGGCTACACCTTC. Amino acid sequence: CASSEAQGGGVGYTF.

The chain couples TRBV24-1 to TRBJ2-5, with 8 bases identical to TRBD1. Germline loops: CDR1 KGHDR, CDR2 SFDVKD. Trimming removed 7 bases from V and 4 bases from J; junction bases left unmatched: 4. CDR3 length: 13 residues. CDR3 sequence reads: CATSGTGSETQYF. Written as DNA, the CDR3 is TGTGCCACCAGCGGGACAGGTTCAGAGACCCAGTACTTC.

CDR3 DNA: TGCGCCAGCAGTGATGGGACTAGCGGGAAGGTAGAGACCCAGTACTTC. It is translated as CASSDGTSGKVETQYF. V is TRBV10-1 and J is TRBJ2-5; 13 bases align to TRBD2. The ends lost 3 bases at V and 4 bases at J; junction bases unmatched: 5. Germline loops: CDR1 WNHNN, CDR2 SYGVQD (reference sequence). The CDR3 is 16 amino acids.

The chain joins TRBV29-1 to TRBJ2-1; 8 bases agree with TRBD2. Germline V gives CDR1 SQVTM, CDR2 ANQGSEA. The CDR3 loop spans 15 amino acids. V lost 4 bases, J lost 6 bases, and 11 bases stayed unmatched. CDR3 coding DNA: TGCAGCGTTGGGCAGGGGAGCGGGGGTGCCAATGAGCAGTTCTTC. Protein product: CSVGQGSGGANEQFF.

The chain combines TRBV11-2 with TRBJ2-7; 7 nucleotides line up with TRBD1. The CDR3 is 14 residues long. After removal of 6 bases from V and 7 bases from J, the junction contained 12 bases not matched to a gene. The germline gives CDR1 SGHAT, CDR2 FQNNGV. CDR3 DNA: TGTGCCAGCAGTTTGACAGGGAAATACGGAGAGCAGTACTTC. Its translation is CASSLTGKYGEQYF.

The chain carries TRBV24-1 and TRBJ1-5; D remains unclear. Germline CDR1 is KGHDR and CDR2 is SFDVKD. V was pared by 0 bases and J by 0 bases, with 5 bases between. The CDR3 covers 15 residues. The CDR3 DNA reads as TGTGCCACCAGTGATTTGACGGTTAGCAATCAGCCCCAGCATTTT. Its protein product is CATSDLTVSNQPQHF.

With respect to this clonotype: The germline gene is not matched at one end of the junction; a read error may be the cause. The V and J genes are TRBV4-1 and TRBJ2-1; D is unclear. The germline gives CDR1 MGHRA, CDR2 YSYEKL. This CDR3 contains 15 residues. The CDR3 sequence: CASSEQRSSYNEQLF. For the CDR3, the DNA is TGCGCCAGCAGCGAGCAACGGTCTTCCTACAATGAGCAGCTCTTC.

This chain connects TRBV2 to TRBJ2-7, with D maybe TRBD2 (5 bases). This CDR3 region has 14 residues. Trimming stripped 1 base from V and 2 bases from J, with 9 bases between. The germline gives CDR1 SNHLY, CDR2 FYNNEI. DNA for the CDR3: TGTGCCAGCAGTGAAGGCCAGAGGGCCTACGAGCAGTACTTC. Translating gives CASSEGQRAYEQYF.

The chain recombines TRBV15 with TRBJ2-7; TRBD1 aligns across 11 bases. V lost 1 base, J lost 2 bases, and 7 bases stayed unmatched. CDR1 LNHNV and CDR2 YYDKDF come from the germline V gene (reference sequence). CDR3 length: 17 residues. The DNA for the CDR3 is TGTGCCACCAGCAGAGCCGGGACAGGGGGACTTACCTACGAGCAGTACTTC. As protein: CATSRAGTGGLTYEQYF.

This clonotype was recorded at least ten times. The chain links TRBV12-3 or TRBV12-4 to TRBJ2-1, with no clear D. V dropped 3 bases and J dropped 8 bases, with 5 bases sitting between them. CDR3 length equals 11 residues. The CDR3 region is CASSLKDEQFF. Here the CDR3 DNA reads TGTGCCAGCAGTTTGAAGGATGAGCAGTTCTTC.

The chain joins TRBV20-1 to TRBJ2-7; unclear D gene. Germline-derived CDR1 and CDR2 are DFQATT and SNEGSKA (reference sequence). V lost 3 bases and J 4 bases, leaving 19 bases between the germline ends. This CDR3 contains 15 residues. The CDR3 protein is CSASASGRVSYEQYF. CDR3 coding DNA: TGCAGTGCTAGCGCCTCAGGACGGGTCTCTTACGAGCAGTACTTC.

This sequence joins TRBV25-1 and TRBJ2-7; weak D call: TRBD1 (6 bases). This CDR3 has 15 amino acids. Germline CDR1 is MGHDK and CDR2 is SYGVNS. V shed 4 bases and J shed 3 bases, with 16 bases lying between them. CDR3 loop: CASSGHRDTHYEQYF. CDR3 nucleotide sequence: TGTGCCAGCAGTGGACACAGGGACACTCACTACGAGCAGTACTTC.

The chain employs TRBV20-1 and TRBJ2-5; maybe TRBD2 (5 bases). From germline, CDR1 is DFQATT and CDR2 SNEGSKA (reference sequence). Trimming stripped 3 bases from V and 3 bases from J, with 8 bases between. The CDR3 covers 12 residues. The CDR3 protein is CSARDLEETQYF. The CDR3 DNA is TGCAGTGCTAGGGACTTGGAAGAGACCCAGTACTTC.

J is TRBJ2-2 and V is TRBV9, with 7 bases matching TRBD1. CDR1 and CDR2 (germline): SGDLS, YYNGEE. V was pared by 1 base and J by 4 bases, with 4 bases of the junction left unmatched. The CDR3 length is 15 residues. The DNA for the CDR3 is TGTGCCAGCAGCGTATATGCAGGGGGCACCGGGGAGCTGTTTTTT. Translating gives CASSVYAGGTGELFF.